Listed here are 10 T cell receptor beta chains from one sample, sequenced in a study of blood T cell repertoires in COVID-19. Assay used: immunoSEQ multiplex PCR; TCRdb lists only in-frame clones, some missing. The sample records hundreds of thousands of clones, approximately 89% being singletons. Input material: peripheral blood. The receptors here all came from a woman in her 50s with COVID-19, enrolled during active disease.

The rearrangement uses TRBV12-3 or TRBV12-4 and TRBJ2-7; TRBD2 is a possible D gene (5 bases). V lost 4 bases to trimming and J lost 4 bases, with 8 bases between them. This CDR3 has 12 amino acids. The CDR3 region has the DNA TGTGCCAGCAGTTCCGGGGAGTACGAGCAGTACTTC. Protein: CASSSGEYEQYF.

This clone was picked up a small number of times. The V and J genes are TRBV7-3 and TRBJ2-1; D unresolved. Germline V gene data show CDR1 as SGHTA and CDR2 as FQGTGA. The V end lost 5 bases, the J end lost 3 bases, and 11 bases lay between the germline ends. This CDR3 has 14 amino acids. CDR3 protein: CASSPYGGYNEQFF. The DNA of the CDR3 is TGTGCCAGCAGCCCGTACGGCGGCTACAATGAGCAGTTCTTC.

V usage is TRBV11-3 and J usage is TRBJ2-7; 9 nucleotides align to TRBD1. The CDR3 is made up of 15 amino acids. CDR1 is SGHNT, CDR2 YENEEA, per germline. Germline trimming cut 5 bases from V and 4 bases from J; bases unmatched to any gene: 9. CDR3: CASSQDGTGWYEQYF. CDR3 sequence (DNA): TGTGCCAGCAGCCAAGATGGGACAGGGTGGTACGAGCAGTACTTC.

The chain employs TRBV7-8 and TRBJ1-6, with 9 bases that match TRBD1. The CDR3 covers 14 residues. From germline, CDR1 is SGHVS and CDR2 FQNEAQ. V lost 3 bases and J lost 9; bases outside the gene matches: 3. The DNA for the CDR3 is TGTGCCAGCAGCTTGGGACAGGGTACTTCACCCCTCCACTTT. As protein: CASSLGQGTSPLHF.

The chain couples TRBV19 to TRBJ1-1, with unresolved D. The germline CDR1 and CDR2 sequences are LNHDA and SQIVND (reference sequence). Trimming pared 3 bases from V and 1 base from J, leaving 9 bases between. The CDR3 spans 14 residues. The DNA of the CDR3 is TGTGCCAGTAGTATTCCGCGGCGGAACACTGAAGCTTTCTTT. It translates to CASSIPRRNTEAFF.

This clone was picked up a small number of times. The chain is built from TRBV19 and TRBJ1-5; the match to TRBD1 covers 11 bases. The CDR3 extends over 13 amino acids. CDR1 and CDR2 from the germline V gene are LNHDA and SQIVND (reference sequence). After removal of 8 bases from V and 5 bases from J, the junction contained 2 bases not matched to a gene. The CDR3 DNA follows: TGTGCCAGTGGACAGGGGGCGTATCAGCCCCAGCATTTT. Its protein product is CASGQGAYQPQHF.

The chain couples TRBV5-6 to TRBJ2-5, with 7 bases fitting TRBD2. This CDR3 contains 15 residues. Trimming cost V 0 bases and J 5 bases; bases outside gene matches: 7. Germline V lookup: CDR1 SGHDT, CDR2 YYEEEE. The CDR3 spells CASSLARREEETQYF. CDR3 in DNA: TGTGCCAGCAGCTTGGCTCGTCGGGAGGAGGAGACCCAGTACTTC.

The chain carries TRBV28 and TRBJ2-3; weak D call: TRBD2 (5 bases). This CDR3 is built from 16 residues. V lost 5 bases to trimming and J lost 10 bases, with 25 bases between them. Germline loops: CDR1 MDHEN, CDR2 SYDVKM. CDR3 in DNA: TGTGCCAGCAGTCTCGACAAGGTGAGAGGGTACGATCCGCAGTATTTT. Encoded protein: CASSLDKVRGYDPQYF.

This clone was counted once. CDR3 sequence (DNA): TGTGCCTGGACGCAGAGGGGGGGAAGTCAGCCCCAGCATTTT. Amino acid sequence: CAWTQRGGSQPQHF. This sequence joins TRBV30 and TRBJ1-5; a weak D match, TRBD1 (6 bases). V gave up 4 bases and J gave up 6 bases, with 16 bases separating them. CDR1 GTSNPN and CDR2 SVGIG come from the germline V gene (reference sequence). This CDR3 contains 14 residues.

This clone has only a few counts. J is TRBJ1-2 and V is TRBV30; TRBD1 aligns across 8 bases. From germline, CDR1 is GTSNPN and CDR2 SVGIG (reference sequence). The trim removed 5 bases at V and 4 bases at J, leaving 0 bases unmatched. CDR3 length equals 11 residues. The CDR3 bases are TGTGCCTGGGGGACAGGCTATGGCTACACCTTC. It codes for CAWGTGYGYTF.